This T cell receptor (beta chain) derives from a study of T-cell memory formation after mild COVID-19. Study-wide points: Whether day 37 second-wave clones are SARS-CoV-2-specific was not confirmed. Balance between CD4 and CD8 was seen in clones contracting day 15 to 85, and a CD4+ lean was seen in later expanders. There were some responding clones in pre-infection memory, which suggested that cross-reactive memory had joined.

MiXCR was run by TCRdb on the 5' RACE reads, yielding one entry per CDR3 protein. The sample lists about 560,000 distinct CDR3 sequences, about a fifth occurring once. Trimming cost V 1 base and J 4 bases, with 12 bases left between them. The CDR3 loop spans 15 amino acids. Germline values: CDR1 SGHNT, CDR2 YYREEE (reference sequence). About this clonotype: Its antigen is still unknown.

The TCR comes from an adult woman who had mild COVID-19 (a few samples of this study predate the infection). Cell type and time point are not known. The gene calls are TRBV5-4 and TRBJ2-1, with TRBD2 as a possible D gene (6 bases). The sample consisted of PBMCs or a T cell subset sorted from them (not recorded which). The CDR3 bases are TGTGCCAGCAGCTTGCATAGCGGCAAGTACAATGAGCAGTTCTTC. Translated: CASSLHSGKYNEQFF.